These 7 T cell receptor beta chains were all obtained from the same sample, sequenced in a study of cytomegalovirus exposure and HLA in healthy donors. A multiplex PCR was run with 60 Vbeta primers and 13 Jbeta primers. Clones were sequenced by immunoSEQ multiplex PCR, and TCRdb holds only the in-frame ones, with some missing. The sample has 150,000 to 200,000 clones, about 9.4% seen once. Sequencing was carried out using PBMCs. These TCRs come from a woman in her twenties or thirties in good health and CMV-seropositive.

This sequence joins TRBV2 and TRBJ2-7; D is perhaps TRBD1 (6 bases). Trimming removed 9 bases from V and 2 bases from J, with 11 bases in between. Germline CDR1 SNHLY, CDR2 FYNNEI. The CDR3 has 12 amino acids. In nucleotides, the CDR3 is TGTGCCAGTCAACAGGGTCCCTACGAGCAGTACTTC. Its protein is CASQQGPYEQYF. Drawing the rest from reference TRBV2 and TRBJ2-7, the complete variable domain is EPEVTQTPSHQVTQMGQEVILRCVPISNHLYFYWYRQILGQKVEFLVSFYNNEISEKSEIFDDQFSVERPDGSNFTLKIRSTKLEDSAMYFCASQQGPYEQYFGPGTRLTVT.

The chain is built from TRBV5-6 and TRBJ2-1; 9 nucleotides match TRBD2. CDR3 length equals 19 residues. Trimming removed 5 bases from V and 2 bases from J; junction bases left unmatched: 17. Germline V gene data show CDR1 as SGHDT and CDR2 as YYEEEE. CDR3 region: CASSFAERASGTAYNEQFF. For the CDR3, the DNA is TGTGCCAGCAGTTTCGCCGAACGGGCTAGCGGGACCGCCTACAATGAGCAGTTCTTC.

The chain recombines TRBV18 with TRBJ1-1; D remains unclear. V lost 3 bases to trimming and J lost 4 bases, with 9 bases between them. This CDR3 comprises 13 residues. CDR1 is KGHSH and CDR2 is LQKENI in the germline V gene. The CDR3, as DNA: TGTGCCAGCTCACCGCAAGGGAGCACTGAAGCTTTCTTT. Its protein is CASSPQGSTEAFF. Full variable domain (remainder filled in from reference TRBV18 and TRBJ1-1): NAGVMQNPRHLVRRRGQEARLRCSPMKGHSHVYWYRQLPEEGLKFMVYLQKENIIDESGMPKERFSAEFPKEGPSILRIQQVVRGDSAAYFCASSPQGSTEAFFGQGTRLTVV.

The CDR3 sequence: CASSLGQGEHQPQHF. In DNA form, the CDR3 reads TGTGCCAGCAGCTTAGGACAGGGGGAACATCAGCCCCAGCATTTT. The J gene is TRBJ1-5, the V gene TRBV7-8; 9 nucleotides line up with TRBD1. Germline assignment: CDR1 SGHVS and CDR2 FQNEAQ. This CDR3 region has 15 residues. V lost 1 base and J lost 5; bases outside the gene matches: 3.

This clone was recorded a few times. This chain connects TRBV7-9 to TRBJ1-3; perhaps TRBD1 as D (6 bases). With 1 base removed from V and 4 bases from J, the gap between germline ends came to 8 bases. CDR1 is SEHNR and CDR2 is FQNEAQ in the germline V gene (reference sequence). This CDR3 has 14 amino acids. The CDR3 DNA follows: TGTGCCAGCAGCTTAGTAGGGGGAGGAAACACCATATATTTT. This translates into CASSLVGGGNTIYF.

The chain is built from TRBV14 and TRBJ2-3; TRBD2 agrees at 7 bases. Germline V CDR1 and CDR2: SGHDN, FVKESK. The CDR3 length is 15 residues. J lost 2 bases, V lost 0 bases, and 2 bases had no gene match. The CDR3 sequence is CASSQDSGYTDTQYF. CDR3 nucleotide sequence: TGTGCCAGCAGCCAAGATAGCGGGTACACAGATACGCAGTATTTT.

This clone was seen a handful of times. The V gene is TRBV27, the J gene TRBJ1-1, with 7 bases aligning to TRBD1. Germline lookup yields CDR1 MNHEY and CDR2 SMNVEV (reference sequence). CDR3 size: 15 residues. V trimming: 7 bases; J trimming: 4 bases; junction bases outside the gene matches: 12. CDR3 DNA: TGTGCCAGCACTTTCCAGGGGGACGCTGGCACTGAAGCTTTCTTT. Translation: CASTFQGDAGTEAFF.